Following are 8 T cell receptor beta chains from one sample sequenced in a study of T cells in tuberculosis (dated by TCRdb to 2016 to 2019). Thawed, overnight-rested PBMC were stained with GMM-loaded CD1B tetramer, a Live/Dead dye and anti-CD3, then sorted on a FACS Aria II. C32 glucose monomycolate purified from Rhodococcus equi was loaded onto CD1B tetramers. Library preparation employed the immunoSEQ multiplex PCR assay. TCRdb holds this immuneACCESS table with in-frame rearrangements only. Some clones are missing; in checked studies, unresolved V genes explain under half, and the rest has no known cause. In this sample the table shows more than 70,000 clones, approximately 90% of which occur a single time. The ten largest account for approximately 2% of the sample. The sequenced material came from CD1b-GMM tetramer-negative cells sorted from PBMCs. Taken with the paper, the label for cell subset or site translates to: T cells not binding CD1B-GMM tetramer, sorted from same donor. All receptors come from an adult woman with latent tuberculosis.

The chain has TRBV10-2 and TRBJ2-2; 9 positions match TRBD2. Germline V gene sequence: CDR1 WSHSY, CDR2 SAAADI. V lost 5 bases to trimming and J lost 6 bases; unmatched junction nucleotides: 13. The CDR3 is made up of 17 amino acids. The DNA of the CDR3 is TGCGCCAGCAGTAATATGAAGCGGGGGGTAGTCCCCGGGGAGCTGTTTTTT. This codes for CASSNMKRGVVPGELFF.

The chain uses TRBV7-9 and TRBJ2-1, with 12 bases fitting TRBD2. CDR1 is SEHNR and CDR2 is FQNEAQ in the germline V gene (reference sequence). CDR3 length: 15 residues. V was pared by 1 base and J by 15 bases, with 10 bases of the junction left unmatched. CDR3 DNA: TGTGCCAGCAGCTTAGAAGGCCTAGCGGGGGGGCTTGCGTTCTTC. It yields the protein CASSLEGLAGGLAFF.

V and J are TRBV19 and TRBJ2-2; D is unresolved. CDR1 LNHDA and CDR2 SQIVND come from the germline V gene (reference sequence). The CDR3 is 13 amino acids. V lost 8 bases to trimming and J lost 4 bases, with 11 bases between them. The CDR3 is CASDRQRTGELFF. CDR3 DNA sequence: TGTGCCAGTGACCGGCAGCGCACCGGGGAGCTGTTTTTT.

The V and J genes are TRBV28 and TRBJ1-5, with 7 bases fitting TRBD1. Germline values: CDR1 MDHEN, CDR2 SYDVKM. The J segment lost 11 bases and the V segment lost 3 bases, leaving 10 bases of the junction unmatched. The CDR3 covers 14 residues. CDR3 region: CASSFHWAGGSQHF. DNA for the CDR3: TGTGCCAGCAGTTTCCATTGGGCAGGGGGGTCCCAGCATTTT.

This chain connects TRBV12-5 to TRBJ2-5; D gene ambiguous. Germline V gene lookup returns CDR1 LGHNT and CDR2 FRNRAP. The CDR3 has 11 amino acids. Deletions cut 4 bases from V and 4 bases from J, with 4 bases between. Here the CDR3 DNA reads TGTGCTAGTGGTTCCAGAGAGACCCAGTACTTC. It yields the protein CASGSRETQYF.

The rearrangement joins TRBV6-1 to TRBJ2-7; the match to TRBD2 covers 7 bases. V lost 2 bases, J lost 3 bases, and 1 base stayed unmatched. The CDR3 is 13 residues long. Germline CDR1 is MNHNS and CDR2 is SASEGT. CDR3 sequence reads: CASSESGVYEQYF. As DNA, the CDR3 is TGTGCCAGCAGTGAAAGCGGGGTCTACGAGCAGTACTTC.

This rearrangement joins TRBV5-6 to TRBJ1-2, with D possibly matching TRBD1 (6 bases). Germline loops: CDR1 SGHDT, CDR2 YYEEEE. The CDR3 extends over 16 amino acids. Trimming pared 0 bases from V and 6 bases from J, leaving 18 bases between. The CDR3 DNA reads TGTGCCAGCAGCTTGGATGCGCGCAGGGGCTTCCATGGCTACACCTTC. Protein sequence: CASSLDARRGFHGYTF.

The rearrangement links TRBV5-4 to TRBJ1-2, with D perhaps TRBD1 (6 bases). The germline V gene has CDR1 SGHNT and CDR2 YYREEE (reference sequence). CDR3 length equals 14 residues. Trimming removed 3 bases at V and 7 bases at J, with 16 bases between. The CDR3 protein is CASSSGQGFSGYTF. CDR3 coding DNA: TGTGCCAGCAGCTCCGGGCAGGGGTTCAGTGGCTACACCTTC. Together with reference TRBV5-4 and TRBJ1-2, the CDR3 gives the full variable domain: ETGVTQSPTHLIKTRGQQVTLRCSSQSGHNTVSWYQQALGQGPQFIFQYYREEENGRGNFPPRFSGLQFPNYSSELNVNALELDDSALYLCASSSGQGFSGYTFGSGTRLTVV.